This record covers a single T cell receptor beta chain. This sample stems from a study of blood T cell repertoires in COVID-19. Germline CDR1 and CDR2: MNHNY and SVGAGI (reference sequence). The CDR3 extends over 13 amino acids. Trimming pared 7 bases from V and 4 bases from J, leaving 13 bases between. Repertoires were generated with immunoSEQ multiplex PCR, while TCRdb's copy carries only in-frame clones and drops some. The profile covers 300,000 to 400,000 clones, with roughly 88% appearing a single time and under 5% taken by the ten largest. The TCR was taken from a woman in her forties or fifties with active or convalescent COVID-19. This chain connects TRBV6-6 to TRBJ1-2, with D tentatively TRBD1 (6 bases). Sequenced input: peripheral blood. The CDR3 region is CASTPTGLYGYTF. CDR3 nucleotides: TGTGCCAGCACCCCGACAGGTCTCTATGGCTACACCTTC.